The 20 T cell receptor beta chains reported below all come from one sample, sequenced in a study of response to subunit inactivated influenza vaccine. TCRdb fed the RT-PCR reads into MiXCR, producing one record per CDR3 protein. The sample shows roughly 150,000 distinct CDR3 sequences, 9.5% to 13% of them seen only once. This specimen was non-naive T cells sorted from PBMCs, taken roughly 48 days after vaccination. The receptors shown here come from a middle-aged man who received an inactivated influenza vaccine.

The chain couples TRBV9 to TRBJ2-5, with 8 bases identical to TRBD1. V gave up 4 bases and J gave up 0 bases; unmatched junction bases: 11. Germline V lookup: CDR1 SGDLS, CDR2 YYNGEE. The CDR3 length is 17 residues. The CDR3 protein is CASSPKTGQAYQETQYF. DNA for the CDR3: TGTGCCAGCAGCCCAAAGACGGGACAGGCCTACCAAGAGACCCAGTACTTC.

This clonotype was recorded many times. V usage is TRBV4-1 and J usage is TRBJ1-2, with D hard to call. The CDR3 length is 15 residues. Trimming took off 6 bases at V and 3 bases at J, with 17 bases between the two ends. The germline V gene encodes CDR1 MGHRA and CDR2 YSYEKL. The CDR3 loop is CASRSSRRQDYGYTF. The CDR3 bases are TGCGCCAGCAGAAGCTCCAGGCGTCAAGACTATGGCTACACCTTC.

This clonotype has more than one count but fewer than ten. The CDR3 DNA reads as TGTGCCAGCAGTCCGTGGAGCGGGAGGGCCGTGGAGACCCAGTACTTC. As protein: CASSPWSGRAVETQYF. V gene TRBV6-2 or TRBV6-3 combines with J gene TRBJ2-5; 10 bases align to TRBD2. Germline V gene data show CDR1 as MNHEY and CDR2 as SVGEGT. The CDR3 contains 16 residues. With V trimmed by 5 bases and J by 5 bases, 11 bases remained unmatched.

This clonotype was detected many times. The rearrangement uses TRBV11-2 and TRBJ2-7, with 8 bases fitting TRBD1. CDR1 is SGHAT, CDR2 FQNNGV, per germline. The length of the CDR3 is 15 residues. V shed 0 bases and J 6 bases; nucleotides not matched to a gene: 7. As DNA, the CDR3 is TGTGCCAGCAGCTTAGAGCCCGGGACAGGTGGCGAGCAGTACTTC. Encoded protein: CASSLEPGTGGEQYF.

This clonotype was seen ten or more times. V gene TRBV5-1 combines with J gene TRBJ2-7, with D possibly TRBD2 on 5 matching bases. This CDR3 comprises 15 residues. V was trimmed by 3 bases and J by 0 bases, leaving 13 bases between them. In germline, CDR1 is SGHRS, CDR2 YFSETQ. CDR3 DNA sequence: TGCGCCAGCAGCTCGGAGGCGGGTAGCTCCTACGAGCAGTACTTC. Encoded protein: CASSSEAGSSYEQYF.

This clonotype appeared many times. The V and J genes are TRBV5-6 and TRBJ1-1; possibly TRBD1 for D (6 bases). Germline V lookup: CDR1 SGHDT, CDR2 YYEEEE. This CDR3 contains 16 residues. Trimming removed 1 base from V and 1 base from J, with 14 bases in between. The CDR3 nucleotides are TGTGCCAGCAGCTTGCGAACGTGGGGGGCGAACACTGAAGCTTTCTTT. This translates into CASSLRTWGANTEAFF. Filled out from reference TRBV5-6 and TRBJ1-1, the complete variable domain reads DAGVTQSPTHLIKTRGQQVTLRCSPKSGHDTVSWYQQALGQGPQFIFQYYEEEERQRGNFPDRFSGHQFPNYSSELNVNALLLGDSALYLCASSLRTWGANTEAFFGQGTRLTVV.

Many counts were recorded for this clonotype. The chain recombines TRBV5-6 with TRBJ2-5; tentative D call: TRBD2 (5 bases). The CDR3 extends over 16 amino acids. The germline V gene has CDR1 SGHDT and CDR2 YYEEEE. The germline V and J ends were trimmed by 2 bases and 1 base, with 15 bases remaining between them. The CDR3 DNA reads TGTGCCAGCAGCTTATATGACGAGGACTTCCAAGAGACCCAGTACTTC. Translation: CASSLYDEDFQETQYF.

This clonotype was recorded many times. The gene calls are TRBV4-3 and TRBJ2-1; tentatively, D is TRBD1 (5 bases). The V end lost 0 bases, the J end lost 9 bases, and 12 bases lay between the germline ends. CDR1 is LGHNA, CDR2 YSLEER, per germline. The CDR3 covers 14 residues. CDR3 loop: CASSQDIRGGEQFF. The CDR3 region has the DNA TGCGCCAGCAGCCAAGATATTAGGGGCGGTGAGCAGTTCTTC.

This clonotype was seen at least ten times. The CDR3 nucleotides read TGCAGTGCTAGGGGCCCCTTCAATCAGCCCCAGCATTTT. This encodes CSARGPFNQPQHF. The chain links TRBV20-1 to TRBJ1-5; no definite D call. Germline V gives CDR1 DFQATT, CDR2 SNEGSKA (reference sequence). V lost 3 bases and J lost 3, with 9 bases in between. The CDR3 is 13 residues long.

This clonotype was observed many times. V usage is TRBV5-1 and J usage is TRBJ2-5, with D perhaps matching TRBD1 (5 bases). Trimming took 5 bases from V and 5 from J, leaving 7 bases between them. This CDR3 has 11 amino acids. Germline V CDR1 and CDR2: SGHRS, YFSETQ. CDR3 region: CASRQDETQYF. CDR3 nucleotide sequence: TGCGCCAGCAGACAGGATGAGACCCAGTACTTC.

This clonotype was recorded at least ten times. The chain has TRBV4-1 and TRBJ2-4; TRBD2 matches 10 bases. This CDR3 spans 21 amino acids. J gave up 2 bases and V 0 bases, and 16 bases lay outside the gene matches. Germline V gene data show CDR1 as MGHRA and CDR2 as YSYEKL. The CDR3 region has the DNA TGCGCCAGCAGCCAAGACCTTCTTACTAGCGGGGCCTCCCTGTCCAAAAACATTCAGTACTTC. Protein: CASSQDLLTSGASLSKNIQYF.

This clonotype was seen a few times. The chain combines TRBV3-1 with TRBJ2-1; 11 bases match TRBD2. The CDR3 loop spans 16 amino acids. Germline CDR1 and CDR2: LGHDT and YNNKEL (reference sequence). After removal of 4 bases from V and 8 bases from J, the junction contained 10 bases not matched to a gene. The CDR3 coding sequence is TGTGCCAGCAGCCGGTTAGCGGGGGGGACCGCTGATGAGCAGTTCTTC. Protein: CASSRLAGGTADEQFF.

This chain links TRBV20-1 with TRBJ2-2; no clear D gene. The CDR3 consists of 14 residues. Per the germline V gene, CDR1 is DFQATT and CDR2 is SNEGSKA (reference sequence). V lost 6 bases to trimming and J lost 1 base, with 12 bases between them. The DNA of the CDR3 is TGCAGTGCCCCCCGAAGGGAGAACACCGGGGAGCTGTTTTTT. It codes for CSAPRRENTGELFF.

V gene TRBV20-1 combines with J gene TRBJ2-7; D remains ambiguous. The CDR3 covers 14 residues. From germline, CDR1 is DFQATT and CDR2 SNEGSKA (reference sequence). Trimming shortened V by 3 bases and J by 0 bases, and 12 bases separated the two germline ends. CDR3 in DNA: TGCAGTGCTAGGAGGACCGGCGACTCCTACGAGCAGTACTTC. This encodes CSARRTGDSYEQYF.

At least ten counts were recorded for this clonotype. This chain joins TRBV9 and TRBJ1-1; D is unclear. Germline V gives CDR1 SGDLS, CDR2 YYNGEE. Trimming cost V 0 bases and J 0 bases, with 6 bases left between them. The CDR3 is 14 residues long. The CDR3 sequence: CASSVEVLNTEAFF. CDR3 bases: TGTGCCAGCAGCGTAGAAGTCTTGAACACTGAAGCTTTCTTT.

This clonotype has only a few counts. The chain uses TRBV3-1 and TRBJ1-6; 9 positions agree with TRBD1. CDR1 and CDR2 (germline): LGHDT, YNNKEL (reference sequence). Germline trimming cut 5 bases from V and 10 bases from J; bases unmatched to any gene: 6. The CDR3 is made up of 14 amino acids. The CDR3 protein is CASSGGQGSSPLHF. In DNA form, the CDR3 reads TGTGCCAGCAGCGGGGGACAGGGCAGCTCACCCCTCCACTTT.

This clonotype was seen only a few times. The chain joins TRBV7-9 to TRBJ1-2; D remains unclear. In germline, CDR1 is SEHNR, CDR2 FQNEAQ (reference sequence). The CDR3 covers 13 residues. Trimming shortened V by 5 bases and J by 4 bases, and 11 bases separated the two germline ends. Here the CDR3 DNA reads TGTGCCAGCAGCCTTGACAAACTCTATGGCTACACCTTC. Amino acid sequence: CASSLDKLYGYTF.

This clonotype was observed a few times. CDR3 in amino acids: CASSLSPGDTGELFF. The CDR3, as DNA: TGTGCCAGCAGCTTGAGTCCGGGAGACACCGGGGAGCTGTTTTTT. V and J are TRBV5-4 and TRBJ2-2; possibly TRBD2 for D (6 bases). V dropped 1 base and J dropped 3 bases, with 10 bases sitting between them. There are 15 residues in the CDR3. Germline CDR1 SGHNT, CDR2 YYREEE (reference sequence). The full variable domain, completed using reference TRBV5-4 and TRBJ2-2, is ETGVTQSPTHLIKTRGQQVTLRCSSQSGHNTVSWYQQALGQGPQFIFQYYREEENGRGNFPPRFSGLQFPNYSSELNVNALELDDSALYLCASSLSPGDTGELFFGEGSRLTVL.

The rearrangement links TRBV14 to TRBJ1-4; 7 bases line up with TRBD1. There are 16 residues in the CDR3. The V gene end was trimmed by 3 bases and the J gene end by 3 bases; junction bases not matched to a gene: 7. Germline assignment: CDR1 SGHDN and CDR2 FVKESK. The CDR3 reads CASSHRQGKANEKLFF. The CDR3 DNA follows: TGTGCCAGCAGCCACAGACAGGGCAAGGCTAATGAAAAACTGTTTTTT.

CDR3: CASSQAASGRETQYF. In DNA form, the CDR3 reads TGCGCCAGCAGCCAAGCGGCTAGCGGGAGAGAGACCCAGTACTTC. The chain joins TRBV4-3 to TRBJ2-5; 10 bases agree with TRBD2. The V and J ends lost 1 base and 4 bases, in that order; junction bases with no gene match: 3. There are 15 residues in the CDR3. The V gene's germline CDR1 is LGHNA and CDR2 YSLEER.